The 25 T cell receptor beta chains below come from one sample, sequenced in a study of T cell changes during pregnancy in multiple sclerosis. Generated by immunoSEQ multiplex PCR, the TCRdb table keeps only in-frame clones and is missing some. Among about 68,000 clones listed, 90% were seen once. This material consisted of peripheral blood, taken in the third trimester of pregnancy. These receptors were collected from a female donor with multiple sclerosis, enrolled in a pregnancy study.

The chain recombines TRBV30 with TRBJ1-2; a weak D match, TRBD1 (5 bases). Trimming pared 0 bases from V and 8 bases from J, leaving 13 bases between. Germline assignment: CDR1 GTSNPN and CDR2 SVGIG (reference sequence). The CDR3 sequence is 13 residues long. The CDR3 sequence: CAWSVFGGRGYTF. For the CDR3, the DNA is TGTGCCTGGAGTGTTTTCGGGGGTCGAGGCTACACCTTC.

This sequence joins TRBV18 and TRBJ2-7, with TRBD1 as a possible D gene (5 bases). The CDR3 has 14 amino acids. Trimming shortened V by 7 bases and J by 3 bases, and 16 bases separated the two germline ends. The V gene's germline CDR1 is KGHSH and CDR2 LQKENI. The CDR3 sequence: CASLPTRTNYEQYF. The DNA of the CDR3 is TGTGCCAGCTTACCCACCCGGACAAACTACGAGCAGTACTTC.

This clone was seen more than once but under ten times. V usage is TRBV7-8 and J usage is TRBJ1-1; 7 positions agree with TRBD1. Trimming took 7 bases from V and 2 from J; bases not matched to a gene: 7. The CDR3 is made up of 14 amino acids. Germline V gene sequence: CDR1 SGHVS, CDR2 FQNEAQ. The CDR3 DNA reads as TGTGCCAGCATTCGGGACAGAAAAAACACTGAAGCTTTCTTT. Amino acids: CASIRDRKNTEAFF.

This clone was seen just once. V gene TRBV19 combines with J gene TRBJ2-3; D is undetermined. The CDR3 runs 13 residues. Germline CDR1 LNHDA, CDR2 SQIVND (reference sequence). The V end lost 6 bases, the J end lost 0 bases, and 7 bases lay between the germline ends. The CDR3 reads CASRMASTDTQYF. As DNA, the CDR3 is TGTGCCAGTAGAATGGCTAGCACAGATACGCAGTATTTT.

The genes are TRBV7-9 and TRBJ2-7, with 10 bases fitting TRBD1. This CDR3 region has 19 residues. Germline CDR1 SEHNR, CDR2 FQNEAQ (reference sequence). Germline trimming cut 5 bases from V and 9 bases from J; bases unmatched to any gene: 25. DNA of the CDR3: TGTGCCAGCAGCACCACCGGGACAGGGGTCTTGAGCTACGTTTCCGTGCAGTACTTC. Translation gives CASSTTGTGVLSYVSVQYF.

The V gene is TRBV2, the J gene TRBJ1-5; 8 bases fit TRBD1. V lost 7 bases, J lost 7 bases, and 6 bases stayed unmatched. The CDR3 runs to 13 residues. The germline CDR1 and CDR2 sequences are SNHLY and FYNNEI. CDR3 amino acids: CASTGQGDQPQHF. The CDR3 bases are TGTGCCAGCACAGGACAGGGAGACCAGCCCCAGCATTTT.

The chain joins TRBV6-1 to TRBJ2-7, with 12 nucleotides matching TRBD1. Trimming at V came to 4 bases and at J to 2 bases, leaving 15 bases not matched to a gene. The germline V gene has CDR1 MNHNS and CDR2 SASEGT. This CDR3 spans 19 amino acids. CDR3 nucleotide sequence: TGTGCCAGCAGTGGGTGGGAAGGGACAGGGGGCGGTATGACCTACGAGCAGTACTTC. Protein product: CASSGWEGTGGGMTYEQYF.

Concerning this clone itself: The same CDR3 also results from other DNA sequences found in this sample. The chain has TRBV18 and TRBJ1-2; maybe TRBD1 (6 bases). CDR1 is KGHSH and CDR2 is LQKENI in the germline V gene. This CDR3 has 15 amino acids. Trimming removed 0 bases at V and 7 bases at J, with 15 bases between. This CDR3 reads CASSPPPQGSRGYTF. Here the CDR3 DNA reads TGTGCCAGCTCACCACCGCCCCAGGGGAGCCGTGGCTACACCTTC.

This chain links TRBV7-2 with TRBJ1-1; the D gene is possibly TRBD1 (5 bases). Germline CDR1 and CDR2: SGHTA and FQGNSA. The V and J ends lost 3 bases and 5 bases respectively, with 10 bases between them. The CDR3 sequence is 13 residues long. CDR3 residues: CASSFGRATEAFF. In DNA, the CDR3 is TGTGCCAGCAGCTTCGGCAGGGCTACTGAAGCTTTCTTT.

This chain uses TRBV5-1 with TRBJ2-2, with a possible D match to TRBD1 (5 bases). The CDR3 runs 15 residues. The V gene's germline CDR1 is SGHRS and CDR2 YFSETQ. Trimming cost V 2 bases and J 3 bases, with 11 bases left between them. The CDR3 here is CASSFSGLDTGELFF. The DNA for the CDR3 is TGCGCCAGCAGCTTTTCAGGGCTGGACACCGGGGAGCTGTTTTTT.

The chain has TRBV7-9 and TRBJ1-3; TRBD1 matches at 7 bases. Germline V gene data show CDR1 as SEHNR and CDR2 as FQNEAQ (reference sequence). The CDR3 consists of 14 residues. Trimming at V came to 5 bases and at J to 5 bases, leaving 6 bases not matched to a gene. The CDR3 DNA sequence: TGTGCCAGCAGCCTAGGACAGGACCGAAACACCATATATTTT. Its protein is CASSLGQDRNTIYF.

The J gene is TRBJ2-2, the V gene TRBV4-3; 9 bases agree with TRBD1. The ends lost 1 base at V and 4 bases at J; junction bases unmatched: 10. From germline, CDR1 is LGHNA and CDR2 YSLEER. The CDR3 extends over 18 amino acids. CDR3 amino acids: CASSQAQQGARFTGELFF. For the CDR3, the DNA is TGCGCCAGCAGCCAAGCGCAACAGGGGGCGCGATTCACCGGGGAGCTGTTTTTT.

The gene calls are TRBV5-1 and TRBJ1-1; D gene uncertain. The CDR3 totals 13 residues. Per germline, CDR1 SGHRS and CDR2 YFSETQ. V was pared by 4 bases and J by 0 bases, with 7 bases between. The CDR3 here is CASSAIMNTEAFF. CDR3 nucleotides: TGCGCCAGCAGCGCGATAATGAACACTGAAGCTTTCTTT.

The chain links TRBV7-9 to TRBJ1-5, with D tentatively TRBD1 (5 bases). Trimming took off 6 bases at V and 4 bases at J, with 16 bases between the two ends. CDR3 length equals 15 residues. CDR1 is SEHNR and CDR2 is FQNEAQ in the germline V gene (reference sequence). The CDR3 nucleotides are TGTGCCAGCAGACACGGGTCTGGGGGGAATCAGCCCCAGCATTTT. Amino acid sequence: CASRHGSGGNQPQHF. The entire variable domain, with the rest obtained from reference TRBV7-9 and TRBJ1-5, is as follows: DTGVSQNPRHKITKRGQNVTFRCDPISEHNRLYWYRQTLGQGPEFLTYFQNEAQLEKSRLLSDRFSAERPKGSFSTLEIQRTEQGDSAMYLCASRHGSGGNQPQHFGDGTRLSIL.

This chain links TRBV7-9 with TRBJ2-1, with 7 bases that match TRBD2. After removal of 5 bases from V and 7 bases from J, the junction contained 14 bases not matched to a gene. Germline V gene lookup returns CDR1 SEHNR and CDR2 FQNEAQ (reference sequence). This CDR3 contains 16 residues. DNA for the CDR3: TGTGCCAGCAGCCTTCTAAGCGGGGCCCAGTTGAATGAGCAGTTCTTC. It translates to CASSLLSGAQLNEQFF.

DNA for the CDR3: TGTGCCAGCAGCTTAGCTCGGACAGGGGGCGGCGGCTACACCTTC. It specifies CASSLARTGGGGYTF. V usage is TRBV11-2 and J usage is TRBJ1-2, with 11 bases matching TRBD1. Looked up from germline, CDR1 is SGHAT and CDR2 is FQNNGV. V shed 1 base, J shed 8 bases, and the junction held 6 bases outside the gene matches. CDR3 length equals 15 residues.

The chain is built from TRBV19 and TRBJ2-1; D might be TRBD2 (6 bases). The CDR3 consists of 11 residues. V was cut by 11 bases and J by 8 bases, with 13 bases left in between. Germline V CDR1 and CDR2: LNHDA, SQIVND (reference sequence). Here the CDR3 DNA reads TGTGCCGCGGAGGGAGTCGATGAGCAGTTCTTC. Translated, it gives CAAEGVDEQFF.

This sequence joins TRBV7-8 and TRBJ2-7, with D maybe TRBD2 (7 bases). Trimming left V 3 bases short and J 3 bases short, with 21 bases between. This CDR3 has 17 amino acids. CDR1 SGHVS and CDR2 FQNEAQ come from the germline V gene. CDR3 in DNA: TGTGCCAGCAGCTTCGCCCTAGGGGGGGAGGATTTCTACGAGCAGTACTTC. This codes for CASSFALGGEDFYEQYF.

The genes are TRBV28 and TRBJ2-5; 8 positions match TRBD1. The CDR3 extends over 14 amino acids. The trim removed 3 bases at V and 5 bases at J, leaving 5 bases unmatched. CDR1 is MDHEN and CDR2 is SYDVKM in the germline V gene. This CDR3 is CASSFAGGRETQYF. CDR3 nucleotides: TGTGCCAGCAGTTTTGCAGGGGGCAGGGAGACCCAGTACTTC.

This chain connects TRBV19 to TRBJ2-6, with D possibly TRBD1 on 6 matching bases. CDR1 is LNHDA and CDR2 is SQIVND in the germline V gene (reference sequence). CDR3 size: 17 residues. Trimming cost V 10 bases and J 2 bases, with 21 bases left between them. DNA for the CDR3: TGTGCCACCTCGGAAACATCTAGGGGGACTGGGGCCAACGTCCTGACTTTC. This translates into CATSETSRGTGANVLTF.

V is TRBV10-2 and J is TRBJ2-1; 9 nucleotides agree with TRBD2. Germline CDR1 is WSHSY and CDR2 is SAAADI. CDR3 length: 15 residues. With V trimmed by 6 bases and J by 3 bases, 6 bases remained unmatched. The CDR3 loop is CASSPAGGDYNEQFF. The CDR3 DNA is TGCGCCAGCAGCCCAGCGGGAGGAGACTACAATGAGCAGTTCTTC.

V usage is TRBV10-3 and J usage is TRBJ1-2, with a possible D match to TRBD1 (6 bases). CDR3 length: 13 amino acids. V dropped 7 bases and J dropped 5 bases, with 14 bases sitting between them. In germline, CDR1 is ENHRY, CDR2 SYGVKD. The CDR3 loop reads CAITFSTGYGYTF. The CDR3 region has the DNA TGTGCCATCACCTTTTCAACAGGGTATGGCTACACCTTC.

The chain has TRBV27 and TRBJ2-1; 10 positions agree with TRBD2. The CDR3 is 14 amino acids. V lost 8 bases to trimming and J lost 3 bases; unmatched junction nucleotides: 4. Germline CDR1 reads MNHEY; CDR2 reads SMNVEV (reference sequence). The CDR3 region has the DNA TGTGCCAGCCAAGCGGGGGGGGGCTACAATGAGCAGTTCTTC. This translates into CASQAGGGYNEQFF.

The chain uses TRBV2 and TRBJ2-7; D possibly corresponds to TRBD1 (6 bases). CDR1 and CDR2 from the germline V gene are SNHLY and FYNNEI. The V and J ends lost 4 bases and 0 bases respectively, with 22 bases between them. The CDR3 covers 18 residues. The CDR3 is CASSVWQGTLGSSYEQYF. As DNA, the CDR3 is TGTGCCAGCAGTGTTTGGCAGGGGACCCTTGGGAGCTCCTACGAGCAGTACTTC.

The CDR3 DNA sequence: TGTGCCAGCAGGGGACATAGATCCTACGAGCAGTACTTC. Protein sequence: CASRGHRSYEQYF. The chain recombines TRBV6-5 with TRBJ2-7; D might be TRBD1 (6 bases). Trimming shortened V by 6 bases and J by 1 base, and 10 bases separated the two germline ends. The CDR3 extends over 13 amino acids. Per germline, CDR1 MNHEY and CDR2 SVGAGI.